These 20 T cell receptor beta chains share one sample of origin, sequenced in a study of tumor and adjacent non-tumor tissue in lung cancer. The template was RNA from unsorted bulk tissue. Three rounds of nested PCR, following a modified ARM-PCR protocol, produced the TCRbeta library. TCRdb independently ran MiXCR on the multiplex PCR reads; one entry per CDR3 protein. The data show about 120,000 distinct CDR3 sequences, with around three fifths seen just once and 9.5% to 15% held by the top ten. Sequenced input: lung tumor tissue. The source of these receptors is a man aged 25-45 years with non-small cell lung cancer.

The V call is TRBV20-1, the J call TRBJ1-2; 7 nucleotides line up with TRBD1. Trimming cost V 1 base and J 5 bases; bases outside gene matches: 10. The CDR3 has 15 amino acids. Germline lookup yields CDR1 DFQATT and CDR2 SNEGSKA (reference sequence). CDR3: CSARGSRQGNYGYTF. The CDR3 DNA follows: TGCAGTGCTAGAGGTTCGAGACAGGGAAATTATGGCTACACCTTC.

This rearrangement joins TRBV20-1 to TRBJ2-1; TRBD2 aligns across 9 bases. Germline V gives CDR1 DFQATT, CDR2 SNEGSKA (reference sequence). J lost 6 bases, V lost 2 bases, and 8 bases had no gene match. The CDR3 has 15 amino acids. For the CDR3, the DNA is TGCAGTGCTAGAAGGCTAGCGGGGTTCGCCAATGAGCAGTTCTTC. Encoded protein: CSARRLAGFANEQFF.

The chain joins TRBV6-6 to TRBJ2-5; D not certain. CDR3 length equals 14 residues. Germline CDR1 reads MNHNY; CDR2 reads SVGAGI (reference sequence). V was cut by 7 bases and J by 5 bases, with 17 bases left in between. CDR3 region: CASTTELEWETQYF. The CDR3, as DNA: TGTGCCAGCACCACGGAACTCGAGTGGGAGACCCAGTACTTC.

This clonotype was seen just once. A single base separates this from a much larger clone, so it may be a read error. The CDR3 bases are TGTGCCAGCTCCTACAGGGTCACCTACAATGAGCAGTTCTTC. Protein product: CASSYRVTYNEQFF. The J gene is TRBJ2-1, the V gene TRBV12-3 or TRBV12-4, with D perhaps TRBD1 (6 bases). The V end lost 8 bases, the J end lost 2 bases, and 13 bases lay between the germline ends. The CDR3 spans 14 residues.

As for this clonotype: A much bigger clone sits one base away, suggesting this may be a read error. The chain combines TRBV10-3 with TRBJ2-1; D not certain. Deletions cut 9 bases from V and 6 bases from J, with 12 bases between. The CDR3 totals 12 residues. In germline, CDR1 is ENHRY, CDR2 SYGVKD. The DNA for the CDR3 is TGTGCCATTGGGATAGACCCCAATGAGCAGTTCTTC. The encoded protein is CAIGIDPNEQFF.

To note about this clonotype: Since a much larger clone is just one base distant, this may be a read error. V usage is TRBV12-3 or TRBV12-4 and J usage is TRBJ2-3; 10 nucleotides line up with TRBD2. CDR3 length: 15 amino acids. The J segment lost 5 bases and the V segment lost 3 bases, leaving 5 bases of the junction unmatched. CDR3 nucleotides: TGTGCCAGCAGTTTTAGCGGGGGGCCGGAAGATACGCAGTATTTT. It yields the protein CASSFSGGPEDTQYF.

Concerning this clonotype itself: A much larger clonotype is one base distant, so this may be a read error. The rearrangement links TRBV6-2 or TRBV6-3 to TRBJ1-5, with unresolved D. The J call may be in error: the DNA end matches TRBJ2-3 better. Germline V CDR1 and CDR2: MNHEY, SVGEGT. CDR3 length: 16 residues. The CDR3 DNA sequence: TGTGCCAGCAGTTCTCTGGGCGGCAATCGCAATCAGCCCCAGTATTTT. Residues: CASSSLGGNRNQPQYF.

V gene TRBV7-2 combines with J gene TRBJ1-5; D remains unclear. The germline gives CDR1 SGHTA, CDR2 FQGNSA. This CDR3 region has 13 residues. Trimming removed 3 bases from V and 5 bases from J, with 8 bases in between. CDR3 loop: CASSFQSDQPQHF. The CDR3 region has the DNA TGTGCCAGCAGCTTCCAGTCCGATCAGCCCCAGCATTTT. Full variable domain (rest looked up from reference TRBV7-2 and TRBJ1-5): GAGVSQSPSNKVTEKGKDVELRCDPISGHTALYWYRQSLGQGLEFLIYFQGNSAPDKSGLPSDRFSAERTGGSVSTLTIQRTQQEDSAVYLCASSFQSDQPQHFGDGTRLSIL.

This chain links TRBV6-5 with TRBJ1-2, with D unresolved. The ends were cut back, 7 bases at V and 4 bases at J, with 16 bases in the middle. The length of the CDR3 is 14 residues. CDR1 and CDR2 (germline): MNHEY, SVGAGI. DNA of the CDR3: TGTGCCAGCAACCGAGATCCAGAATCCTATGGCTACACCTTC. It yields the protein CASNRDPESYGYTF.

A note on this clonotype: One junction end does not reproduce the germline sequence, and a read error may be involved. The chain carries TRBV20-1 and TRBJ2-7, with TRBD2 identical over 10 bases. The CDR3 is made up of 16 amino acids. Germline V gene lookup returns CDR1 DFQATT and CDR2 SNEGSKA (reference sequence). CDR3 nucleotide sequence: TGCAGTGCTAGACCGAGGACTAGCGGAAGCTCCCACGAGCAGTACTTC. Translated: CSARPRTSGSSHEQYF.

The chain is built from TRBV11-2 and TRBJ1-4; D is uncertain. Germline CDR1 reads SGHAT; CDR2 reads FQNNGV. CDR3 length: 14 residues. Deletions cut 8 bases from V and 6 bases from J, with 16 bases between. CDR3 loop: CASSSQFGDEKLFF. CDR3 DNA: TGTGCCAGCTCGTCTCAGTTCGGGGATGAAAAACTGTTTTTT.

This clonotype was seen more than once but under ten times. It may be a read error: a sequence one base away is much more abundant. The chain uses TRBV20-1 and TRBJ2-1, with 7 nucleotides matching TRBD2. Germline CDR1 reads DFQATT; CDR2 reads SNEGSKA (reference sequence). Losses at the gene ends were 5 bases for V and 3 bases for J; bases not matched to a gene: 7. The CDR3 is made up of 14 amino acids. The CDR3 loop is CSADGLVSYNEQFF. Written as DNA, the CDR3 is TGCAGTGCTGATGGACTAGTAAGCTACAATGAGCAGTTCTTC.

About this clonotype: At one boundary the junction diverges from the germline segment, which might be a read error. The chain employs TRBV11-1 and TRBJ2-3; 8 bases are a match to TRBD2. Germline V lookup: CDR1 SGHAT, CDR2 FQDESV (reference sequence). CDR3 length: 17 residues. CDR3 in amino acids: CASNLEVSGGPGDTQYF. The CDR3, as DNA: TGTGCCAGCAACTTAGAAGTCTCGGGAGGGCCCGGAGATACGCAGTACTTT. The whole variable domain, remainder taken from reference TRBV11-1 and TRBJ2-3, is EAEVAQSPRYKITEKSQAVAFWCDPISGHATLYWYRQILGQGPELLVQFQDESVVDDSQLPKDRFSAERLKGVDSTLKIQPAELGDSAMYLCASNLEVSGGPGDTQYFGPGTRLTVL.

As to this clonotype: The germline gene is not matched at one end of the junction; a read error may be the cause. The chain recombines TRBV12-3 or TRBV12-4 with TRBJ2-7; D is ambiguous. The CDR3 spans 12 residues. CDR3 sequence reads: CVSSMMTYEQCF. The CDR3 region has the DNA TGTGTCAGCAGTATGATGACCTACGAGCAGTGCTTC.

In regard to this clonotype: A clone one base away is much larger, so this may be a read error. The chain is built from TRBV29-1 and TRBJ2-5; D might be TRBD1 or TRBD2, each matching 6 bases. V was pared by 3 bases and J by 13 bases, with 18 bases between. The V gene's germline CDR1 is SQVTM and CDR2 ANQGSEA. The length of the CDR3 is 12 residues. CDR3 in DNA: TGCAGCGTTGAGGGGGGACAAGAGGCCCGGTACTTC. It encodes CSVEGGQEARYF.

The chain has TRBV6-5 and TRBJ2-1; TRBD2 matches 9 bases. Germline CDR1 and CDR2: MNHEY and SVGAGI. The CDR3 contains 14 residues. V was pared by 7 bases and J by 9 bases, with 10 bases of the junction left unmatched. The chain's CDR3 is CASMLLAGYGEQFF. The CDR3 bases are TGTGCCAGCATGTTGCTAGCGGGGTACGGTGAGCAGTTCTTC.

This clonotype appeared many times. The V gene is TRBV6-1, the J gene TRBJ1-5; no definite D call. Germline V gene sequence: CDR1 MNHNS, CDR2 SASEGT. The CDR3 extends over 13 amino acids. V lost 1 base and J lost 7, with 8 bases in between. DNA of the CDR3: TGTGCCAGCAGTGAAGGGATTTACCAGCCCCAGCATTTT. This sequence encodes CASSEGIYQPQHF.

This clonotype was seen many times. The chain couples TRBV6-5 to TRBJ1-2; a weak D match, TRBD1 (6 bases). Germline V gene sequence: CDR1 MNHEY, CDR2 SVGAGI. Between the trimmed V and J ends, which lost 5 bases and 8 bases, there was a span of 15 bases. This CDR3 is built from 13 residues. CDR3 residues: CASSTQGTGGYTF. The CDR3 bases are TGTGCCAGCAGTACACAGGGCACGGGGGGCTACACCTTC.

As to this clonotype: At one boundary the junction diverges from the germline segment, which might be a read error. The chain uses TRBV6-2 or TRBV6-3 and TRBJ1-2; D ambiguous. The CDR3 consists of 13 residues. CDR1 is MNHEY and CDR2 is SVGEGT in the germline V gene. The CDR3 is CTSSSWVRYGYTF. Written as DNA, the CDR3 is TGTACCAGCAGTTCATGGGTCCGCTATGGCTACACCTTC.

The J gene is TRBJ2-6, the V gene TRBV6-5; D possibly corresponds to TRBD1 (5 bases). Germline V gene sequence: CDR1 MNHEY, CDR2 SVGAGI. This CDR3 has 16 residues. V lost 3 bases and J 17 bases, leaving 26 bases between the germline ends. The CDR3 DNA follows: TGTGCCAGCAGTTATCAGGTCAGCTCTGGGGCCAACGACGTGACTTTC. Protein: CASSYQVSSGANDVTF.